These 23 T cell receptor beta chains share one sample of origin, sequenced in a study of T cell responses to AZD1222 COVID-19 vaccine. Repertoires were generated with immunoSEQ multiplex PCR, while TCRdb's copy carries only in-frame clones and drops some. Of 120,000 or so clones listed, 88% are singletons. The starting material was peripheral blood, obtained on day 0 of MenACWY control vaccination. The source of these receptors is an adult in good health.

This clone was observed a single time. This chain links TRBV7-6 with TRBJ2-7; the D gene is possibly TRBD2 (5 bases). From germline, CDR1 is SGHVS and CDR2 FNYEAQ. This CDR3 has 14 residues. Trimming pared 6 bases from V and 3 bases from J, leaving 15 bases between. CDR3 sequence (DNA): TGTGCCAGCAGTTTCGCGGACTCCAACTACGAGCAGTACTTC. Translated, it gives CASSFADSNYEQYF.

The chain joins TRBV7-3 to TRBJ2-2; 8 nucleotides agree with TRBD2. The germline CDR1 and CDR2 sequences are SGHTA and FQGTGA. The CDR3 is made up of 18 amino acids. Trimming cost V 0 bases and J 6 bases; bases outside gene matches: 12. The CDR3 DNA reads TGTGCCAGCAGCTTAACTAAACTAGCGGACTCGAGCGCCGGGGAGCTGTTTTTT. Encoded protein: CASSLTKLADSSAGELFF.

The chain joins TRBV5-6 to TRBJ2-7; D might be TRBD2 (5 bases). The CDR3 runs to 12 residues. Looked up from germline, CDR1 is SGHDT and CDR2 is YYEEEE. Trimming shortened V by 4 bases and J by 5 bases, and 10 bases separated the two germline ends. The CDR3 region is CASSRTFHEQYF. DNA for the CDR3: TGTGCCAGCAGCCGGACTTTTCACGAGCAGTACTTC.

With respect to this clone: Other DNA sequences in the same sample also yield this CDR3. The V and J genes are TRBV27 and TRBJ2-1; D may be TRBD2 (5 bases). Trimming left V 5 bases short and J 3 bases short, with 8 bases between. Germline assignment: CDR1 MNHEY and CDR2 SMNVEV (reference sequence). The CDR3 length is 13 residues. The CDR3 region is CASSLAGYNEQFF. In nucleotides, the CDR3 is TGTGCCAGCAGTCTAGCAGGCTACAATGAGCAGTTCTTC.

V gene TRBV6-5 combines with J gene TRBJ1-1, with D uncertain. Germline V gene sequence: CDR1 MNHEY, CDR2 SVGAGI. Trimming shortened V by 4 bases and J by 4 bases, and 10 bases separated the two germline ends. This CDR3 is 13 amino acids long. This CDR3 is CASSWALPTEAFF. For the CDR3, the DNA is TGTGCCAGCAGTTGGGCCTTACCCACTGAAGCTTTCTTT.

The chain recombines TRBV6-5 with TRBJ2-2; 7 nucleotides align to TRBD1. Germline V gene lookup returns CDR1 MNHEY and CDR2 SVGAGI. CDR3 length equals 13 residues. The J segment lost 4 bases and the V segment lost 6 bases, leaving 2 bases of the junction unmatched. The CDR3 DNA reads as TGTGCCAGCAGGCAGGGGGTCACCGGGGAGCTGTTTTTT. This encodes CASRQGVTGELFF.

This clone was counted a single time. The J gene is TRBJ2-7, the V gene TRBV10-3; either TRBD1 or TRBD2 may supply D (5 bases each). Trimming stripped 8 bases from V and 3 bases from J, with 14 bases between. From germline, CDR1 is ENHRY and CDR2 SYGVKD. This CDR3 has 13 amino acids. The CDR3 protein is CAIGRTGGYEQYF. The DNA for the CDR3 is TGTGCCATCGGCAGGACTGGGGGCTACGAGCAGTACTTC.

The chain is built from TRBV28 and TRBJ1-2, with TRBD1 matching 7 bases. Germline V gene lookup returns CDR1 MDHEN and CDR2 SYDVKM. V was clipped by 6 bases and J by 8 bases; unmatched bases: 15. The CDR3 spans 15 residues. In DNA, the CDR3 is TGTGCCAGCAGCTTACAGGGACAGACATATGGGGGCTACACCTTC. Its protein product is CASSLQGQTYGGYTF.

CDR3 nucleotide sequence: TGTGCCAGCAATCGGCACCCGGACACTGAAGCTTTCTTT. It codes for CASNRHPDTEAFF. The chain carries TRBV2 and TRBJ1-1; D unclear. Trimming removed 7 bases at V and 3 bases at J, with 12 bases between. This CDR3 is 13 amino acids long. Germline-derived CDR1 and CDR2 are SNHLY and FYNNEI.

This chain links TRBV4-1 with TRBJ2-3; no clear D gene. Germline V CDR1 and CDR2: MGHRA, YSYEKL. Between the trimmed V and J ends, which lost 1 base and 5 bases, there was a span of 13 bases. The CDR3 is 15 amino acids. The CDR3: CASSQVGSNVDTQYF. The CDR3 nucleotides read TGCGCCAGCAGCCAAGTCGGTAGCAACGTAGATACGCAGTATTTT.

The chain carries TRBV11-1 and TRBJ2-7, with D perhaps TRBD2 (6 bases). With 0 bases removed from V and 2 bases from J, the gap between germline ends came to 14 bases. Germline-derived CDR1 and CDR2 are SGHAT and FQDESV (reference sequence). This CDR3 spans 16 amino acids. CDR3 DNA: TGTGCCAGCAGCTTAGCGCTAACGGGAGCCCCCTACGAGCAGTACTTC. Translating it yields CASSLALTGAPYEQYF. Supplemented by reference TRBV11-1 and TRBJ2-7, the full variable domain reads EAEVAQSPRYKITEKSQAVAFWCDPISGHATLYWYRQILGQGPELLVQFQDESVVDDSQLPKDRFSAERLKGVDSTLKIQPAELGDSAMYLCASSLALTGAPYEQYFGPGTRLTVT.

This clone was picked up a small number of times. CDR3 residues: CASPQDRGGNQPQHF. The CDR3 nucleotides read TGTGCCAGCCCCCAAGACAGGGGAGGCAATCAGCCCCAGCATTTT. The V gene is TRBV6-4, the J gene TRBJ1-5; 8 nucleotides match TRBD1. CDR3 size: 15 residues. Germline CDR1 reads MRHNA; CDR2 reads SNTAGT. V was clipped by 8 bases and J by 2 bases; unmatched bases: 8.

V is TRBV10-2 and J is TRBJ1-4; the match to TRBD1 covers 11 bases. V was pared by 7 bases and J by 8 bases, with 9 bases of the junction left unmatched. CDR1 and CDR2 from the germline V gene are WSHSY and SAAADI. The CDR3 has 15 residues. This CDR3 reads CASTGSGTGGEKLFF. The CDR3 DNA follows: TGCGCCAGCACAGGCTCAGGGACAGGGGGAGAAAAACTGTTTTTT.

In nucleotides, the CDR3 is TGTGCCAGCAGTTACTCTCGGGGCAGTTCTGAAGCTTTCTTT. It is translated as CASSYSRGSSEAFF. The rearrangement uses TRBV6-6 and TRBJ1-1; D is perhaps TRBD1 (5 bases). There are 14 residues in the CDR3. The germline V gene has CDR1 MNHNY and CDR2 SVGAGI (reference sequence). V was shortened by 0 bases and J by 6 bases, with 11 bases between the two germline ends.

This chain's CDR3 is CASKRLGGTHEQYF. DNA for the CDR3: TGTGCCAGCAAAAGACTTGGGGGCACGCACGAGCAGTACTTC. V gene TRBV6-5 combines with J gene TRBJ2-7; a possible D gene is TRBD1 (6 bases). The CDR3 spans 14 residues. The V end was cut by 7 bases, the J end by 5 bases, with 18 bases between. Germline V gene data show CDR1 as MNHEY and CDR2 as SVGAGI.

This rearrangement joins TRBV27 to TRBJ1-2, with 7 bases identical to TRBD1. This CDR3 spans 17 amino acids. CDR1 and CDR2 (germline): MNHEY, SMNVEV (reference sequence). Trimming removed 6 bases from V and 1 base from J; junction bases left unmatched: 14. DNA of the CDR3: TGTGCCAGCAGCTCATATATTCGGGACAGTCTTAACTATGGCTACACCTTC. It specifies CASSSYIRDSLNYGYTF.

The rearrangement uses TRBV6-6 and TRBJ2-3, with 12 bases fitting TRBD2. Looked up from germline, CDR1 is MNHNY and CDR2 is SVGAGI (reference sequence). The J segment lost 1 base and the V segment lost 6 bases, leaving 5 bases of the junction unmatched. The CDR3 has 16 residues. CDR3 sequence reads: CASSYRLAGGTDTQYF. The CDR3 coding sequence is TGTGCCAGCAGCTACCGACTAGCGGGAGGCACAGATACGCAGTATTTT.

The chain links TRBV6-6 to TRBJ1-4; D perhaps matches TRBD1 (6 bases). Per germline, CDR1 MNHNY and CDR2 SVGAGI (reference sequence). This CDR3 has 15 residues. V lost 7 bases and J lost 8, with 20 bases in between. The CDR3 DNA sequence: TGTGCCAGCAAGACCCGACAGGCTAGTTCGGAAAAACTGTTTTTT. As protein: CASKTRQASSEKLFF.

The chain combines TRBV6-6 with TRBJ2-7; D is unclear. This CDR3 is built from 12 residues. CDR1 is MNHNY and CDR2 is SVGAGI in the germline V gene (reference sequence). V shed 2 bases and J shed 5 bases, with 7 bases lying between them. CDR3 region: CASSYARDEQYF. CDR3 coding DNA: TGTGCCAGCAGTTACGCCCGGGACGAGCAGTACTTC.

This chain uses TRBV28 with TRBJ2-2, with D hard to call. Germline lookup yields CDR1 MDHEN and CDR2 SYDVKM. V gave up 2 bases and J gave up 0 bases, with 10 bases separating them. The CDR3 runs 16 residues. CDR3 region: CASSLTQGTNTGELFF. CDR3 DNA sequence: TGTGCCAGCAGTTTAACGCAAGGAACGAACACCGGGGAGCTGTTTTTT.

This clone was seen a handful of times. The chain is built from TRBV5-4 and TRBJ2-1, with a possible D match to TRBD2 (6 bases). Germline CDR1 and CDR2: SGHNT and YYREEE (reference sequence). The germline V and J ends were trimmed by 2 bases and 4 bases, with 13 bases remaining between them. The CDR3 runs 15 residues. Here the CDR3 reads CASSLRGLQYNEQFF. CDR3 bases: TGTGCCAGCAGCTTAAGGGGACTTCAGTACAATGAGCAGTTCTTC.

The count of this clone is one. The V gene is TRBV9, the J gene TRBJ2-2; D ambiguous. Germline assignment: CDR1 SGDLS and CDR2 YYNGEE. The CDR3 is 14 residues long. The V gene lost 1 base and the J gene lost 7 bases, with 11 bases spanning the gap. DNA for the CDR3: TGTGCCAGCAGCGTATTTAGTGCGGACGGGGAGCTGTTTTTT. This translates into CASSVFSADGELFF.

V usage is TRBV28 and J usage is TRBJ1-2, with D unclear. Germline V gene data show CDR1 as MDHEN and CDR2 as SYDVKM. The CDR3 totals 17 residues. Trimming shortened V by 6 bases and J by 4 bases, and 24 bases separated the two germline ends. For the CDR3, the DNA is TGTGCCAGCAGGCCGGCTCTACTTGCAACAAAACCCTATGGCTACACCTTC. As protein: CASRPALLATKPYGYTF.